A few counts support the clone carrying this T cell receptor (beta chain). The CDR3 length is 13 residues. V gave up 5 bases and J gave up 1 base, with 8 bases separating them. Germline V gene sequence: CDR1 MNHEY, CDR2 SVGEGT. The data derive from a study of Ad26.COV2.S vaccination and SARS-CoV-2 variants. Treatment reported: some 20 received Ad26.COV2.S at low or high dose, single or two shots; several received placebo; per-sample allocation not given. After the first vaccine or placebo injection, samples were drawn on day 63. This table comes from immunoSEQ multiplex PCR, and its TCRdb copy is limited to in-frame clones, with some not included. The sample includes about 480,000 clones, around 85% of them seen just once.

V is TRBV6-2 or TRBV6-3 and J is TRBJ1-2; no clear D. The sequences come from peripheral blood, collected in a trial of Ad26.COV2.S vaccine versus placebo. The TCR comes from a person aged 18-60 years who received the Ad26.COV2.S COVID-19 vaccine or a placebo. The CDR3 sequence is CASSLTFNYGYTF. In DNA form, the CDR3 reads TGTGCCAGCAGTCTGACATTTAACTATGGCTACACCTTC.